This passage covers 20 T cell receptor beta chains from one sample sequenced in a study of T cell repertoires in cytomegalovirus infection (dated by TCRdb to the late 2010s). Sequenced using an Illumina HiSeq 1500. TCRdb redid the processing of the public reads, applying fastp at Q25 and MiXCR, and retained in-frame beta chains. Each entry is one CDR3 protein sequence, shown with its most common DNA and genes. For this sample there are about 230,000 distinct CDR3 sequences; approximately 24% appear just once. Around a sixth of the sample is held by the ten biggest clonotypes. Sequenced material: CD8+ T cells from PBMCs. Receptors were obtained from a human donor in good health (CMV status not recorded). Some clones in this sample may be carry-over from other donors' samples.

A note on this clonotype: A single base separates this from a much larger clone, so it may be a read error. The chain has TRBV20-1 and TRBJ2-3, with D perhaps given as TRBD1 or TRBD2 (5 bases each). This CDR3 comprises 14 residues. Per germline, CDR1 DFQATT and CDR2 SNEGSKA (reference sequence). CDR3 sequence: CNARGAGSTDTQYF. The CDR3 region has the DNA TGCAATGCTAGAGGGGCAGGGAGCACAGATACGCAGTATTTT.

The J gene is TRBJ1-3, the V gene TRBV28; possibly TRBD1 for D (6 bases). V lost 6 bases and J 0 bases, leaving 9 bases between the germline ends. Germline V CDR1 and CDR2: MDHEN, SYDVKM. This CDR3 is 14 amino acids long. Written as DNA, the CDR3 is TGTGCCAGCAGACAGGGTAGCTCTGGAAACACCATATATTTT. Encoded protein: CASRQGSSGNTIYF.

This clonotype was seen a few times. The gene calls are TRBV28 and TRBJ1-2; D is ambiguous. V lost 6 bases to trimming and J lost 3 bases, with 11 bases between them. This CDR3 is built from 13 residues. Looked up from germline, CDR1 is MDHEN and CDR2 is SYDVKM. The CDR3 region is CASRGAVDYGYTF. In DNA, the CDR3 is TGTGCCAGCAGGGGAGCGGTTGACTATGGCTACACCTTC.

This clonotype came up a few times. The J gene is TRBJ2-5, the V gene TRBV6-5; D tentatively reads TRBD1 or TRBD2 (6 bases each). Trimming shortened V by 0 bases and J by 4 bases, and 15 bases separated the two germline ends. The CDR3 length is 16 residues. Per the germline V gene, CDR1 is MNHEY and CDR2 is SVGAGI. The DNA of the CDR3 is TGTGCCAGCAGTTACTCGACACAGGGAGGAGGAGAGACCCAGTACTTC. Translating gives CASSYSTQGGGETQYF.

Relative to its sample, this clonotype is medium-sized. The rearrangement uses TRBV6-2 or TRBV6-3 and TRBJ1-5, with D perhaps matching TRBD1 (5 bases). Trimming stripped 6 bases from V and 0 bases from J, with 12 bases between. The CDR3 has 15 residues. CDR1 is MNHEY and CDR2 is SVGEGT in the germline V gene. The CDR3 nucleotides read TGTGCCAGCAGAAAAGGGGCGACTAGCAATCAGCCCCAGCATTTT. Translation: CASRKGATSNQPQHF.

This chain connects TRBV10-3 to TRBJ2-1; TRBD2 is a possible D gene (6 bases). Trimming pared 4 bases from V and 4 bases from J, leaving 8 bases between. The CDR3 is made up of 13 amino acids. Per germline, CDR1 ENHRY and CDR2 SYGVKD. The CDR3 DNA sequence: TGTGCCATCAGTGGGGGGGTGTACAATGAGCAGTTCTTC. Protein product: CAISGGVYNEQFF.

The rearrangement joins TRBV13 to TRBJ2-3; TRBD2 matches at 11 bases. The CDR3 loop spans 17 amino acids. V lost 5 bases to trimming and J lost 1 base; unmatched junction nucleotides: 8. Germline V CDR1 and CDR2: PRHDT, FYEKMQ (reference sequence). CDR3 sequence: CASSPGTSGAGTDTQYF. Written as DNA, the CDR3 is TGTGCCAGCAGCCCAGGGACTAGCGGAGCTGGCACAGATACGCAGTATTTT.

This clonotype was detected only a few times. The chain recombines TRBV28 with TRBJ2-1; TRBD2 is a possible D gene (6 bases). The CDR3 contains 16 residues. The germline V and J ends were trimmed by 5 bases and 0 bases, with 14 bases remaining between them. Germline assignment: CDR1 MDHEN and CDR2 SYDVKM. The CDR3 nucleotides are TGTGCCAGCAGTCCGACGTTGACTAGCTCCTACAATGAGCAGTTCTTC. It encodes CASSPTLTSSYNEQFF. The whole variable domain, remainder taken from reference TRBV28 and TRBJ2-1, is DVKVTQSSRYLVKRTGEKVFLECVQDMDHENMFWYRQDPGLGLRLIYFSYDVKMKEKGDIPEGYSVSREKKERFSLILESASTNQTSMYLCASSPTLTSSYNEQFFGPGTRLTVL.

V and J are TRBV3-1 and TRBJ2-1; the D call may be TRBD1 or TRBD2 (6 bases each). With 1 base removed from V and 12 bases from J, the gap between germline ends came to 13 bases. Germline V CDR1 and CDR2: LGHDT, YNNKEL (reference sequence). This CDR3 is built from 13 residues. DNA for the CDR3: TGTGCCAGCAGCCAAGTTTCGGGGGCCCGGCAGTTCTTC. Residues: CASSQVSGARQFF.

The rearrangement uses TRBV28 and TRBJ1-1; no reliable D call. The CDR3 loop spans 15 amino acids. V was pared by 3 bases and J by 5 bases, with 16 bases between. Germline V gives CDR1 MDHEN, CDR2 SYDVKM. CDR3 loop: CASSFVIPGGTEAFF. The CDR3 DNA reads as TGTGCCAGCAGTTTCGTGATCCCCGGCGGGACTGAAGCTTTCTTT.

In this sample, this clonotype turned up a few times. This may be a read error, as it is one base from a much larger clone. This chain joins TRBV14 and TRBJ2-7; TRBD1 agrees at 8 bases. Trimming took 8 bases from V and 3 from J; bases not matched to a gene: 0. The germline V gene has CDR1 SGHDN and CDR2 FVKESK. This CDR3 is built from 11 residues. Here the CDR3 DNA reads TGTGCCAGCGGACAGGGCTACGAGCAGTACTTC. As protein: CASGQGYEQYF. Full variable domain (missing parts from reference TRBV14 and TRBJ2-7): EAGVTQFPSHSVIEKGQTVTLRCDPISGHDNLYWYRRVMGKEIKFLLHFVKESKQDESGMPNNRFLAERTGGTYSTLKVQPAELEDSGVYFCASGQGYEQYFGPGTRLTVT.

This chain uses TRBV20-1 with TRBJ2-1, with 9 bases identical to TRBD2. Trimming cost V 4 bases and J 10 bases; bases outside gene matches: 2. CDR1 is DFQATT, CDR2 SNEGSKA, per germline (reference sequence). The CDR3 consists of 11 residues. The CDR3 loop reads CSATSGGEQFF. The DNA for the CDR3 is TGCAGTGCTACCAGCGGGGGGGAGCAGTTCTTC.

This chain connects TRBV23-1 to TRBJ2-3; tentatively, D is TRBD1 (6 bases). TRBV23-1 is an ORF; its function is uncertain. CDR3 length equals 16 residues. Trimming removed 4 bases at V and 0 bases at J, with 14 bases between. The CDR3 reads CASSRVGASSTDTQYF. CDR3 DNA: TGCGCCAGCAGTCGCGTGGGGGCGTCTAGCACAGATACGCAGTATTTT.

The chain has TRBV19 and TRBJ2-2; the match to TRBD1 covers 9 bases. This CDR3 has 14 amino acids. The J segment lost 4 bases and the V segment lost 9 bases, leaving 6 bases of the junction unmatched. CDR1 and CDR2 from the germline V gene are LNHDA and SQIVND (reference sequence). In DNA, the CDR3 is TGTGCCAGGAAACAGGGGGCGGTCACCGGGGAGCTGTTTTTT. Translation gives CARKQGAVTGELFF.

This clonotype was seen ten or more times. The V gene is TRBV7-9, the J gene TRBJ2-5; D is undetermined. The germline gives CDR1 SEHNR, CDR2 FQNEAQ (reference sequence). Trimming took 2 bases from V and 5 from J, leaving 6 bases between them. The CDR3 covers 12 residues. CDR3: CASSLLGETQYF. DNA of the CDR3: TGTGCCAGCAGCTTATTGGGGGAGACCCAGTACTTC. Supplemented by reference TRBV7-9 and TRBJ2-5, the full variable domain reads DTGVSQNPRHKITKRGQNVTFRCDPISEHNRLYWYRQTLGQGPEFLTYFQNEAQLEKSRLLSDRFSAERPKGSFSTLEIQRTEQGDSAMYLCASSLLGETQYFGPGTRLLVL.

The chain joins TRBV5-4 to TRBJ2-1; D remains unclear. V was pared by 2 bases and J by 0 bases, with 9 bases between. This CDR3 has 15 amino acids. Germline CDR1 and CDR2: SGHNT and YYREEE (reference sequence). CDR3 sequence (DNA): TGTGCCAGCAGCTTCGCGACGGGCTCCTACAATGAGCAGTTCTTC. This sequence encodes CASSFATGSYNEQFF.

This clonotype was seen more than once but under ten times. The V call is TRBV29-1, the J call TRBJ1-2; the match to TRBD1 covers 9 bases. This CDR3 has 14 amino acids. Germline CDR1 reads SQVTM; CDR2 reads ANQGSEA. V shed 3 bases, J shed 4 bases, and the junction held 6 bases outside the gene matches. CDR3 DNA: TGCAGCGTTGAGGACCGGGACAGGGCCTATGGCTACACCTTC. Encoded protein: CSVEDRDRAYGYTF.

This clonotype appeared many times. CDR3 sequence: CASSYGAGVADTQYF. CDR3 bases: TGTGCCAGCAGTTACGGAGCGGGGGTAGCAGATACGCAGTATTTT. The genes are TRBV6-6 and TRBJ2-3; 8 bases agree with TRBD2. J lost 4 bases, V lost 2 bases, and 5 bases had no gene match. The CDR3 length is 15 residues. The germline V gene has CDR1 MNHNY and CDR2 SVGAGI (reference sequence).

CDR3 region: CASSFGTGTTQPQHF. CDR3 sequence (DNA): TGTGCCAGCAGTTTCGGGACAGGGACGACGCAGCCCCAGCATTTT. V and J are TRBV28 and TRBJ1-5; 9 bases agree with TRBD1. Trimming at V came to 3 bases and at J to 7 bases, leaving 7 bases not matched to a gene. The CDR3 loop spans 15 amino acids. CDR1 and CDR2 from the germline V gene are MDHEN and SYDVKM.

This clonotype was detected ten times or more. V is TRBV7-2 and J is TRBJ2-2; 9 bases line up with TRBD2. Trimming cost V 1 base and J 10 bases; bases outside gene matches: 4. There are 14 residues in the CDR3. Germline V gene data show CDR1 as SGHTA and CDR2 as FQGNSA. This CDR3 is CASSLGRLAAELFF. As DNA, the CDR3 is TGTGCCAGCAGCTTAGGGAGACTAGCGGCGGAGCTGTTTTTT.